Listed here is a single T cell receptor beta chain. The antigen is undetermined. J gave up 4 bases and V 1 base, and 1 base lay outside the gene matches. The CDR3 consists of 13 residues. Germline V gene lookup returns CDR1 SGHRS and CDR2 YFSETQ. The assay was immunoSEQ multiplex PCR, and TCRdb's table has in-frame clones only and misses some. This table holds over 150,000 clones, over 75% found once. This sample was taken from a study of T cell responses to AZD1222 COVID-19 vaccine. Whole-study results and caveats: The donors showed a predominance of white British ancestry and of females, with possible underestimation of clonal diversity.

The sample consisted of peripheral blood, taken on day 0 of AZD1222 vaccination. The V gene is TRBV5-1, the J gene TRBJ1-1, with 7 bases that match TRBD1. This TCR was recovered from an adult in good health. CDR3 DNA: TGCGCCAGCAGCTTGACAGGGGCCACTGAAGCTTTCTTT. Translation gives CASSLTGATEAFF.